The rows below give T cell receptor beta chains drawn from one sample of a study of blood T cells in healthy people across ages. Using its own MiXCR run on the 5' RACE reads, TCRdb lists one record per CDR3 protein. The sample records roughly 1.5 million distinct CDR3 sequences, about 42% being singletons. Sequenced input: blood. These TCRs come from a woman aged 18-30 years in good health. CDR3s leave out the opening cysteine and the closing phenylalanine or tryptophan. The order of the fields is V gene, D gene, CDR3 protein. The D gene is left open where the match is weak.

V: TRBV4-1
D: TRBD2
CDR3: ASSQGWPIAGETYEQY

V: TRBV27
D: TRBD1
CDR3: ASRLTGTGYYNEQF

V: TRBV7-2
D: -
CDR3: ASSPSGVRDEQC

V: TRBV3-1
D: -
CDR3: ASSPPPGTLAGEQF

V: TRBV18
D: -
CDR3: ASSPIGRSDTEAF

V: TRBV12-3/TRBV12-4
D: -
CDR3: ASRRGIPYNEQF

V: TRBV12-3/TRBV12-4
D: -
CDR3: ASSADTKNQPQH

V: TRBV7-2
D: -
CDR3: ASSPLHRGRRDIQY

V: TRBV7-8
D: TRBD2
CDR3: ASSLGREGAYNEQF

V: TRBV2
D: -
CDR3: AGSIQGNTEAF

V: TRBV7-2
D: -
CDR3: ASSLAPGKVDTQY

V: TRBV29-1
D: TRBD2
CDR3: SASGGGPLNEQF

V: TRBV28
D: -
CDR3: ASRQGGAKNIQY

V: TRBV29-1
D: -
CDR3: SVEVLGGRDTQY

V: TRBV6-2/TRBV6-3
D: -
CDR3: ASSWGLSTDTQY

V: TRBV6-6
D: TRBD1
CDR3: ASSHVGQNYEQY

V: TRBV12-3/TRBV12-4
D: TRBD1
CDR3: ASSLNDRGSGEQY

V: TRBV2
D: TRBD1
CDR3: ASSEFGQGSEQY

V: TRBV20-1
D: TRBD1
CDR3: SPRQGNTEAF

V: TRBV5-1
D: -
CDR3: ASSREGQTYEQY

V: TRBV12-3/TRBV12-4
D: -
CDR3: ASRPRGVNYGYT

V: TRBV20-1
D: -
CDR3: SARAWSSYNEQY

V: TRBV7-6
D: TRBD1
CDR3: ASSPLRQGKSEGYT

V: TRBV11-2
D: -
CDR3: ASSASSYNSPLH